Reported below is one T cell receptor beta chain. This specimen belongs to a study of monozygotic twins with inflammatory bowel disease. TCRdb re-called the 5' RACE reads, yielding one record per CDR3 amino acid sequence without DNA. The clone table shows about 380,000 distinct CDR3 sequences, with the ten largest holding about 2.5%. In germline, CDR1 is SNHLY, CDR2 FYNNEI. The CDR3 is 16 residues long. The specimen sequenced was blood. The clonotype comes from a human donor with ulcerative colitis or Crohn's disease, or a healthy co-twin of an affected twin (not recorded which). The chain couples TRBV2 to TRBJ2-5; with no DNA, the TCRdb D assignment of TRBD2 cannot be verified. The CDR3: CASSRPGLAAQETQYF.